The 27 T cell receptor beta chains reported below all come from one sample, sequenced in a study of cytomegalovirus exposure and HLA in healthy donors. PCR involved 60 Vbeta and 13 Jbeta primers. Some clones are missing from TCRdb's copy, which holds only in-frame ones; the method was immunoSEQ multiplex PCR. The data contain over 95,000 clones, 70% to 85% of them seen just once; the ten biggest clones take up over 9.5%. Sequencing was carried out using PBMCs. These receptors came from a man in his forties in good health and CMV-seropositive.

The CDR3 DNA follows: TGTGCCAGCAGCAGGACAGCAACTAATGAAAAACTGTTTTTT. It is translated as CASSRTATNEKLFF. The chain links TRBV6-5 to TRBJ1-4, with a possible D match to TRBD1 (6 bases). There are 14 residues in the CDR3. Trimming shortened V by 6 bases and J by 0 bases, and 8 bases separated the two germline ends. Germline V lookup: CDR1 MNHEY, CDR2 SVGAGI.

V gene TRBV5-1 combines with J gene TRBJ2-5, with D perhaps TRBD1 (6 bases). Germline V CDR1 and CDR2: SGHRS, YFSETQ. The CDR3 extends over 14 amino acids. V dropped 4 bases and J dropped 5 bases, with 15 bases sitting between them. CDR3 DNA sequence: TGCGCCAGCAGCCCCGGTGCAGGACAGGAGACCCAGTACTTC. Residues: CASSPGAGQETQYF.

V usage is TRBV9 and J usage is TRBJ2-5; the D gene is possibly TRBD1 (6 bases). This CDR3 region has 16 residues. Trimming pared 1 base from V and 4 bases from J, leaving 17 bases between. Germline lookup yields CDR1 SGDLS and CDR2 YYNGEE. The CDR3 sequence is CASSVTGQGFRETQYF. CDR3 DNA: TGTGCCAGCAGCGTAACCGGGCAGGGGTTTCGAGAGACCCAGTACTTC.

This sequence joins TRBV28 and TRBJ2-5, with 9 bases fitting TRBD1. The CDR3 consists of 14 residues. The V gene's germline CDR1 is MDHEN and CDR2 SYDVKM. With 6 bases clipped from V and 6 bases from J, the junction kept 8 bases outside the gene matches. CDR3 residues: CASRRDREIQTQYF. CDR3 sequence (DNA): TGTGCCAGCAGGCGGGACAGGGAAATCCAGACCCAGTACTTC.

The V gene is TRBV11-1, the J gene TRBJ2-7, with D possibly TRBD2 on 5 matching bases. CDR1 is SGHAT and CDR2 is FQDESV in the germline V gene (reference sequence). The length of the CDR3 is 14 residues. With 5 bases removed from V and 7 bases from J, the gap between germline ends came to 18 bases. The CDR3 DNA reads TGTGCCAGCAGCCGCGCCGGGAACAGAGGGGAGCAGTACTTC. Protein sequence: CASSRAGNRGEQYF.

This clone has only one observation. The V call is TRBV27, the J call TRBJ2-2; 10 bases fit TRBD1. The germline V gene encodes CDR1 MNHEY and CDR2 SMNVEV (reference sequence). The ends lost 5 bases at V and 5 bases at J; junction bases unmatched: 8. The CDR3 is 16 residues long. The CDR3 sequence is CASSPRQGARTGELFF. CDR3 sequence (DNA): TGTGCCAGCAGTCCGCGACAGGGGGCGCGTACCGGGGAGCTGTTTTTT.

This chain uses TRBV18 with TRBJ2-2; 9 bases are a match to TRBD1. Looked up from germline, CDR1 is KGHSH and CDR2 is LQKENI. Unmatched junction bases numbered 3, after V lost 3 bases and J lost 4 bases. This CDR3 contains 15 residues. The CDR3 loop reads CASSPGQGSTGELFF. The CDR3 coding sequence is TGTGCCAGCTCACCGGGACAGGGCAGCACCGGGGAGCTGTTTTTT. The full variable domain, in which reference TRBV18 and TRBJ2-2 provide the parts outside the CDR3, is NAGVMQNPRHLVRRRGQEARLRCSPMKGHSHVYWYRQLPEEGLKFMVYLQKENIIDESGMPKERFSAEFPKEGPSILRIQQVVRGDSAAYFCASSPGQGSTGELFFGEGSRLTVL.

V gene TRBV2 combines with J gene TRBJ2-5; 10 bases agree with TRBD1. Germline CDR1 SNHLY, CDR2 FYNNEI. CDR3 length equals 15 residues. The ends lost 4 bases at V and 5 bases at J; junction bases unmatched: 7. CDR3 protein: CASSGRQGAGETQYF. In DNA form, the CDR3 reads TGTGCCAGCAGTGGTAGACAGGGGGCCGGTGAGACCCAGTACTTC.

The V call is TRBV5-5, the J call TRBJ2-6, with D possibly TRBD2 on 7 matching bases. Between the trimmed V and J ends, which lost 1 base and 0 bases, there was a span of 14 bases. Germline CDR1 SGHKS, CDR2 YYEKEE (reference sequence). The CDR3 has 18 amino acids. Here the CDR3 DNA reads TGTGCCAGCAGCTTGAAGGGAGGGGGGAACTCTGGGGCCAACGTCCTGACTTTC. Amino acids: CASSLKGGGNSGANVLTF.

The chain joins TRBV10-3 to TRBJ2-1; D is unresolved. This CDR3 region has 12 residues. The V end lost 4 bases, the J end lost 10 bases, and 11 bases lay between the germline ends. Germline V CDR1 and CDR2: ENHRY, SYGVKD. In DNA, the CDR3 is TGTGCCATCAGTGCGGAGCTAGAGGAGCAGTTCTTC. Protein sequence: CAISAELEEQFF.

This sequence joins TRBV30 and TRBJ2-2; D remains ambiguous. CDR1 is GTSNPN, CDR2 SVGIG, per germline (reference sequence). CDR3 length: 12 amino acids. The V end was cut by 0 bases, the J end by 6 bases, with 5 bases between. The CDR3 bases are TGTGCCTGGAGTGTGCAGTCCGGGGAGCTGTTTTTT. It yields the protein CAWSVQSGELFF. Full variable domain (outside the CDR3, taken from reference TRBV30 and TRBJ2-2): SQTIHQWPATLVQPVGSPLSLECTVEGTSNPNLYWYRQAAGRGLQLLFYSVGIGQISSEVPQNLSASRPQDRQFILSSKKLLLSDSGFYLCAWSVQSGELFFGEGSRLTVL.

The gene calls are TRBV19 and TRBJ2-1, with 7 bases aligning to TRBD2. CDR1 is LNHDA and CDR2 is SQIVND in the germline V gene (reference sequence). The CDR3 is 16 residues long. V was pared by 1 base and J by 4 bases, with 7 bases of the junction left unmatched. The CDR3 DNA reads TGTGCCAGTAGTATAGTGCGGGGGTCTAAATACAATGAGCAGTTCTTC. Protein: CASSIVRGSKYNEQFF.

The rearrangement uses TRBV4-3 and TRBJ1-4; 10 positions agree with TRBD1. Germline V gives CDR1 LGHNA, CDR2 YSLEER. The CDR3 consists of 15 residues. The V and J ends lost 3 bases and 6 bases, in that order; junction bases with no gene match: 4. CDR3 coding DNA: TGCGCCAGCAGCCAGTACGGGACAGGGGATGAAAAACTGTTTTTT. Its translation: CASSQYGTGDEKLFF.

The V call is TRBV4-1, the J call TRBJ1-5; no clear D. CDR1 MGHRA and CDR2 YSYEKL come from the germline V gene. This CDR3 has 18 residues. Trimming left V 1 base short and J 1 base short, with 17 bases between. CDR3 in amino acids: CASSQVDLGFRSNQPQHF. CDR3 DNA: TGCGCCAGCAGCCAAGTGGATCTCGGTTTCAGGAGCAATCAGCCCCAGCATTTT.

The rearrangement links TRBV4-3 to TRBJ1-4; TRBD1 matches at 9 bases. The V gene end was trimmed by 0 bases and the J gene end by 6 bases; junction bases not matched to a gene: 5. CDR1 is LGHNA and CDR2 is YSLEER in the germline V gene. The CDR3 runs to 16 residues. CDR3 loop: CASSQDRTGADEKLFF. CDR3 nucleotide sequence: TGCGCCAGCAGCCAAGATCGGACAGGGGCTGATGAAAAACTGTTTTTT.

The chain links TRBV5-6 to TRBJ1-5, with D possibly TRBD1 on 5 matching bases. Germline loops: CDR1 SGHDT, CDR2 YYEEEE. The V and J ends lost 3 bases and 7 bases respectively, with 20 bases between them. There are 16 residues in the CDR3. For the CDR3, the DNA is TGTGCCAGCAGCTCCCGATGGGGACGGGGGAGCCAGCCCCAGCATTTT. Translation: CASSSRWGRGSQPQHF.

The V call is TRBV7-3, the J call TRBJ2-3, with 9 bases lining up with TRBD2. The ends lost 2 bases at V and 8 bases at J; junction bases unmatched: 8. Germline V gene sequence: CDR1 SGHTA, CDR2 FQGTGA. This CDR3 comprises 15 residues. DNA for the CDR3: TGTGCCAGCAGCTTATGGGGCGGGGGGGCTGGTACGCAGTATTTT. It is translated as CASSLWGGGAGTQYF.

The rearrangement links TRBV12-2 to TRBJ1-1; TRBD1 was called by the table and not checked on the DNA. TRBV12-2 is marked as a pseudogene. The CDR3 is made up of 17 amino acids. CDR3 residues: CASRSILTGIMNTEAFF. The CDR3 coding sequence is TGTGCAAGTCGCTCAATACTCACAGGGATCATGAACACTGAAGCTTTCTTT.

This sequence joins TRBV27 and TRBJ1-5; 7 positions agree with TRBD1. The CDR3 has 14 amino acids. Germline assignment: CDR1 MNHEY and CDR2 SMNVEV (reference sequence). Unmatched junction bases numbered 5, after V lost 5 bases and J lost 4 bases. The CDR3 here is CASSPTGVNQPQHF. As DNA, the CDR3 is TGTGCCAGCAGTCCAACAGGGGTGAATCAGCCCCAGCATTTT.

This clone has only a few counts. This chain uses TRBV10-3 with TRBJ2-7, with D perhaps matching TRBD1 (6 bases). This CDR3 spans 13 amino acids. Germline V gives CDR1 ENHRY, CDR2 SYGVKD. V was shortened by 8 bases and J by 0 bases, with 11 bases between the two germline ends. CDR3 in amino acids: CAIGGTHSYEQYF. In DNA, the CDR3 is TGTGCCATCGGTGGGACACACTCCTACGAGCAGTACTTC.

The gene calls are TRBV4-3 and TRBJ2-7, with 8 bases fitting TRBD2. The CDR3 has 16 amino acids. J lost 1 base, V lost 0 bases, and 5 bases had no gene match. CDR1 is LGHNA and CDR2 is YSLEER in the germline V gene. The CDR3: CASSQDRGGLSYEQYF. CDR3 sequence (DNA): TGCGCCAGCAGCCAAGATCGGGGGGGGCTATCCTACGAGCAGTACTTC.

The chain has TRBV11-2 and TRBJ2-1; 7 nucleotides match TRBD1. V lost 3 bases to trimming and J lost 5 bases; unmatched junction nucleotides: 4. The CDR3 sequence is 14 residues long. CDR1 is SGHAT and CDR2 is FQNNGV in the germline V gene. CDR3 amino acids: CASSLQQGNNEQFF. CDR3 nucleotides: TGTGCCAGCAGCTTGCAACAGGGGAACAATGAGCAGTTCTTC.

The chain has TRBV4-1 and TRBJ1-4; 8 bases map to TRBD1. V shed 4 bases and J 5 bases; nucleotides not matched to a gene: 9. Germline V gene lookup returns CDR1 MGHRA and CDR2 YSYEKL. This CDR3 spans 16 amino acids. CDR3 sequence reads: CASSLLHGQGNEKLFF. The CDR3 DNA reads TGCGCCAGCAGCCTCCTTCACGGACAGGGCAATGAAAAACTGTTTTTT.

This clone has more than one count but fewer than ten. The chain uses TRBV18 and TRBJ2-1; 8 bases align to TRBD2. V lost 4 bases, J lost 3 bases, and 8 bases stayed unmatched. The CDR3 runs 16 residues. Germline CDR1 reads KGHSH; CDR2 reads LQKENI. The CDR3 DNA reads TGTGCCAGCTCACGCTCCGGGCGGGGGGTCTACAATGAGCAGTTCTTC. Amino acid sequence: CASSRSGRGVYNEQFF.

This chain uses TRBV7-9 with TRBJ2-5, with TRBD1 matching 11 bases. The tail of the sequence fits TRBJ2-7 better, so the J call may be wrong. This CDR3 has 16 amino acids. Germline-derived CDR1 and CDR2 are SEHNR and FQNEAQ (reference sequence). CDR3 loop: CASSYLRDRGVYEQYF. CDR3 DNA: TGTGCCAGCAGTTACCTCAGGGACAGGGGGGTTTACGAGCAGTACTTC.

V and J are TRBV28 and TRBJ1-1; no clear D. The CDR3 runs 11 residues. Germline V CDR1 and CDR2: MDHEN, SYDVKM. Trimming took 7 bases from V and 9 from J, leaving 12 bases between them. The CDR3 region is CASTQAGKAFF. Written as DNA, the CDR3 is TGTGCCAGCACCCAGGCGGGTAAAGCTTTCTTT.

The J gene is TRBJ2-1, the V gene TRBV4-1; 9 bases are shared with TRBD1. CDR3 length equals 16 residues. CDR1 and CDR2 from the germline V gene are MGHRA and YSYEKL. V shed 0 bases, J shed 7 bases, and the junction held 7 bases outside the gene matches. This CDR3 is CASSQDPRQGVNEQFF. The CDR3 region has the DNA TGCGCCAGCAGCCAAGATCCAAGACAGGGGGTTAATGAGCAGTTCTTC.